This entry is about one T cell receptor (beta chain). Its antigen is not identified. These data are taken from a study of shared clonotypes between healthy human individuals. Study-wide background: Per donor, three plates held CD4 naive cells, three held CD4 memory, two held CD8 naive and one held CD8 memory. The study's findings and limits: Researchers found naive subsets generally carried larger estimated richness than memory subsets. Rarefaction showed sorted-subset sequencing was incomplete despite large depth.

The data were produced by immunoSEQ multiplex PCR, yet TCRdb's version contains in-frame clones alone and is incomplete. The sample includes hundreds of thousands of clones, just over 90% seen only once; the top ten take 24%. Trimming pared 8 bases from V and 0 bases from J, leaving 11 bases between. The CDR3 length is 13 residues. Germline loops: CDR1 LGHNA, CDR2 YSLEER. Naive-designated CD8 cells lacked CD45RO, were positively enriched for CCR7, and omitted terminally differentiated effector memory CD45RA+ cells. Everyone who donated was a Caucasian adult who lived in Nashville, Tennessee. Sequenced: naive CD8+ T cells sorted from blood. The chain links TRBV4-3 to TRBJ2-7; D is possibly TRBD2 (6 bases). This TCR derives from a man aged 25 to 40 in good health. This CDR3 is CASSFGGSYEQYF. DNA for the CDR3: TGCGCCAGCTCTTTCGGGGGCTCCTACGAGCAGTACTTC.